This note documents a single TCR beta chain sequence. Each sample's input was around 250 ng genomic DNA, roughly 40,000 genome equivalents. Multiplex touch-down PCR amplified TRB using TRB-A and TRB-B pools in one tube. For each CDR3 protein, TCRdb gives one entry from its re-call of the multiplex PCR reads, without DNA. This table holds 8,000 or so distinct CDR3 sequences. These data come from a study of T cell clusters in autoimmune cytopenias. Germline V gene data show CDR1 as LNHDA and CDR2 as SQIVND (reference sequence). This CDR3 region has 15 residues. Sequenced: peripheral blood. The V and J genes are TRBV19 and TRBJ2-3; TCRdb lists TRBD2, though no DNA is available to test this call. The TCR originated in a human donor with an autoimmune cytopenia or autoimmune hepatitis (not recorded which). CDR3 residues: CASSIGTRRTDTQYF.